This entry lists 6 T cell receptor beta chains sequenced from one sample in a study of cytomegalovirus exposure and HLA in healthy donors. A multiplex PCR was run with 60 Vbeta primers and 13 Jbeta primers. TCRdb keeps only in-frame clones here, not all; method: immunoSEQ multiplex PCR. Of about 140,000 clones listed, more than 75% were seen once; the top ten hold 2% to 2.5%. Sample: PBMCs. The origin of the receptors is a man aged 25-45 years in good health and CMV-seronegative.

The V call is TRBV2, the J call TRBJ2-5; D remains unclear. The J call may be mistaken, given a closer DNA end match to TRBJ2-7. From germline, CDR1 is SNHLY and CDR2 FYNNEI. This CDR3 comprises 11 residues. CDR3 amino acids: CASSEGYEQYF. In DNA form, the CDR3 reads TGTGCCAGCAGTGAGGGCTACGAGCAGTACTTC.

The genes are TRBV10-1 and TRBJ1-1; no firm D call. CDR1 and CDR2 (germline): WNHNN, SYGVQD (reference sequence). Trimming took 8 bases from V and 0 from J, leaving 10 bases between them. CDR3 length: 13 amino acids. The CDR3 spells CASSFSMNTEAFF. CDR3 nucleotide sequence: TGCGCCAGCTCCTTTAGCATGAACACTGAAGCTTTCTTT.

The J gene is TRBJ2-1, the V gene TRBV6-4; no clear D. The germline gives CDR1 MRHNA, CDR2 SNTAGT. This CDR3 comprises 13 residues. The germline V and J ends were trimmed by 4 bases and 5 bases, with 9 bases remaining between them. The CDR3 region is CASSASPDNEQFF. For the CDR3, the DNA is TGTGCCAGCAGTGCCTCCCCCGACAATGAGCAGTTCTTC.

The J gene is TRBJ1-3, the V gene TRBV11-2, with D perhaps matching TRBD1 (5 bases). The CDR3 is 11 residues long. V was trimmed by 6 bases and J by 8 bases, leaving 8 bases between them. Germline-derived CDR1 and CDR2 are SGHAT and FQNNGV. The CDR3 sequence: CASRGGDTIYF. The CDR3 nucleotides are TGTGCCAGCAGGGGGGGGGACACCATATATTTT.

This chain connects TRBV4-1 to TRBJ2-3; D is undetermined. Germline values: CDR1 MGHRA, CDR2 YSYEKL. The V gene lost 1 base and the J gene lost 2 bases, with 10 bases spanning the gap. The CDR3 totals 15 residues. The CDR3 protein is CASSQVLRVTDTQYF. Here the CDR3 DNA reads TGCGCCAGCAGCCAAGTTTTACGGGTCACAGATACGCAGTATTTT.

This clone was found once. The chain combines TRBV27 with TRBJ1-1; weak D call: TRBD1 (5 bases). Trimming took off 6 bases at V and 6 bases at J, with 17 bases between the two ends. CDR3 length: 14 residues. The germline gives CDR1 MNHEY, CDR2 SMNVEV (reference sequence). CDR3: CASSRFLTAAEAFF. The CDR3 bases are TGTGCCAGCAGCCGATTCCTGACAGCCGCTGAAGCTTTCTTT.